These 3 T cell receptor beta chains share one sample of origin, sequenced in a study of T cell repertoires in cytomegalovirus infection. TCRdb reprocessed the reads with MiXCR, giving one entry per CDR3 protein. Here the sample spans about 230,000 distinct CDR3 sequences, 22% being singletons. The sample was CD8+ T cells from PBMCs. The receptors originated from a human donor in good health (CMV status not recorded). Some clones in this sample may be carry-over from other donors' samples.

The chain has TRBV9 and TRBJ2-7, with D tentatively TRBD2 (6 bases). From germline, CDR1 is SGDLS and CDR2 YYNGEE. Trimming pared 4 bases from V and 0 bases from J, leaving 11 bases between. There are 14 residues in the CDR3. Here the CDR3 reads CASSSRDSSYEQYF. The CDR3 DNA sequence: TGTGCCAGCAGCTCTCGGGACTCCTCCTACGAGCAGTACTTC.

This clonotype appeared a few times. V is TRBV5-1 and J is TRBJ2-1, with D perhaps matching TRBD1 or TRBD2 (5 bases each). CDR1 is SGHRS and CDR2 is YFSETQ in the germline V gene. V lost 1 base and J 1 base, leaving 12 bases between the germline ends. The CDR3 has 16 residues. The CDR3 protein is CASSLNRDASYNEQFF. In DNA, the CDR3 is TGCGCCAGCAGCTTGAATCGGGACGCTTCCTACAATGAGCAGTTCTTC.

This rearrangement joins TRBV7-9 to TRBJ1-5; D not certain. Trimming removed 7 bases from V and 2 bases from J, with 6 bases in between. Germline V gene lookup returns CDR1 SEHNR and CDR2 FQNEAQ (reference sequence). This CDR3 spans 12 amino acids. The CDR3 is CASKQGNQPQHF. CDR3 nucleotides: TGTGCCAGCAAACAAGGCAATCAGCCCCAGCATTTT.